Listed below are T cell receptor beta chains from one sample, sequenced in a study of T and B cells in COVID-19 patients. TCRdb reanalysed the multiplex PCR reads using MiXCR and keeps one entry per CDR3 protein. The sample comprises about 3,300 distinct CDR3 sequences, about 28% of which are singletons, and roughly two thirds rests with the top ten. Sequenced material: blood. The receptors come from a human donor with active COVID-19. The donor label of this sample is uncertain. Each CDR3 is given with its conserved first and last residue. The D gene is left open where the match is weak. A row's size may be missing; if present it is once, few, many or a size class.

DNA: TGTGCCAGCAGCCAGGACAGGGGGGGCTTGCGTGGCTACACCTTC
CDR3: CASSQDRGGLRGYTF
J: TRBJ1-2
V: TRBV5-6
D: TRBD1
size: NA

DNA: TGTGCCAGCAGCTCCGAGATGGAGCTGTTTTTT
CDR3: CASSSEMELFF
J: TRBJ2-2
V: TRBV7-6
D: NA
size: medium-sized

DNA: TGTGCCAGCAGCCCGAAGGTCGGGGAAACAGATACGCAGTATTTT
CDR3: CASSPKVGETDTQYF
J: TRBJ2-3
V: TRBV4-2
D: NA
size: NA

DNA: TGCAGTGCTATTAGCGGGGAGTCCTACGAGCAGTACTTC
CDR3: CSAISGESYEQYF
J: TRBJ2-7
V: TRBV20-1
D: TRBD2
size: few

DNA: TGTGCCAGCAGTCACCCGGGGGGGGGTATGACAGATACGCAGTATTTT
CDR3: CASSHPGGGMTDTQYF
J: TRBJ2-3
V: TRBV6-5
D: TRBD2
size: NA

DNA: TGTGCCAGCACCCTGAGGGGGAACACCATATATTTT
CDR3: CASTLRGNTIYF
J: TRBJ1-3
V: TRBV12-3/TRBV12-4
D: NA
size: NA

DNA: TGCAGCGCCCTAGGACAGGGCCGGTATGGCTACACCTTC
CDR3: CSALGQGRYGYTF
J: TRBJ1-2
V: TRBV29-1
D: TRBD1
size: medium-sized

DNA: TGTGCCAGCAGTCCCAGGGCTGGCTATGGCTACACCTTC
CDR3: CASSPRAGYGYTF
J: TRBJ1-2
V: TRBV6-5
D: NA
size: few

DNA: TGCAGTGCTAGCGACAGGGCCGAGCAGTACTTC
CDR3: CSASDRAEQYF
J: TRBJ2-7
V: TRBV20-1
D: TRBD1
size: NA

DNA: TGTGCCAGCAGCCTCGGGACTAGCGAGAGCGAGCAGTACTTC
CDR3: CASSLGTSESEQYF
J: TRBJ2-7
V: TRBV5-5
D: TRBD2
size: medium-sized

DNA: TGTGCCAGCAGCTTTAGCTTGAGCTCCTACGAGCAGTACTTC
CDR3: CASSFSLSSYEQYF
J: TRBJ2-7
V: TRBV5-6
D: NA
size: NA

DNA: TGTGCCAGCAGCCCGGAGGGAGACACTGAAGCTTTCTTT
CDR3: CASSPEGDTEAFF
J: TRBJ1-1
V: TRBV5-5
D: NA
size: medium-sized

DNA: TGTGCCAGTAGTAGCAGATTTAACTATGGCTACACCTTC
CDR3: CASSSRFNYGYTF
J: TRBJ1-2
V: TRBV19
D: NA
size: few

DNA: TGTGCCAGTAGTATCTTTTGGACGGCTCCTAACAATGAGCAGTTCTTC
CDR3: CASSIFWTAPNNEQFF
J: TRBJ2-1
V: TRBV19
D: NA
size: medium-sized

DNA: TGTGCCAGCAGGGATCAGGGGAGCAGACAGCCCCAGCATTTT
CDR3: CASRDQGSRQPQHF
J: TRBJ1-5
V: TRBV6-1
D: NA
size: NA

DNA: TGCAGCGTTCGAGGCCAAAGCAGGGAGCAGTACTTC
CDR3: CSVRGQSREQYF
J: TRBJ2-7
V: TRBV29-1
D: NA
size: medium-sized